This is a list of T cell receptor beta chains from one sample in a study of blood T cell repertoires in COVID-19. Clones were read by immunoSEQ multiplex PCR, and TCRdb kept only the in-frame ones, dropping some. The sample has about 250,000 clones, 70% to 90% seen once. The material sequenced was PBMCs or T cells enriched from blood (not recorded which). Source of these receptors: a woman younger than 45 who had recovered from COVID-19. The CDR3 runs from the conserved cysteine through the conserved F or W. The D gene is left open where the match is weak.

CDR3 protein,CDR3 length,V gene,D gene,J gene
CASSPGSYGYTF,12,TRBV18,-,TRBJ1-2
CASSPSRGERTKTNYGYTF,19,TRBV18,-,TRBJ1-2
CASSPGQSYEQYF,13,TRBV7-9,-,TRBJ2-7
CASSRLRDRLGEQYF,15,TRBV19,TRBD1,TRBJ2-7
CSVTIRYEQYF,11,TRBV20-1,-,TRBJ2-7
CASSSSGTTDTQYF,14,TRBV7-3,TRBD2,TRBJ2-3
CASSHGRSDYGYTF,14,TRBV4-1,-,TRBJ1-2
CASSTLDSSYEQYF,14,TRBV19,-,TRBJ2-7
CASSLQRESTEGNEQFF,17,TRBV13,TRBD2,TRBJ2-1
CASSLPGDNEKLFF,14,TRBV27,-,TRBJ1-4
CSVQTSTGLYSNQPQHF,17,TRBV29-1,TRBD1,TRBJ1-5
CASSPRTGAAYNEQFF,16,TRBV7-2,TRBD1,TRBJ2-1
CASSTYTGNTIYF,13,TRBV19,-,TRBJ1-3
CASSLVPGPNEKLFF,15,TRBV5-1,-,TRBJ1-4
CASSLAAGTSTEAFF,15,TRBV5-1,-,TRBJ1-1
CASSLVNGRAYEQYF,15,TRBV11-2,TRBD2,TRBJ2-7
CASSLGGGETQYF,13,TRBV12-3/TRBV12-4,-,TRBJ2-5
CSLTSGGSNEQFF,13,TRBV29-1,TRBD2,TRBJ2-1
CASNTGGRPQHF,12,TRBV12-3/TRBV12-4,TRBD1,TRBJ1-5
CASSFDRTEKLFF,13,TRBV5-6,-,TRBJ1-4
CASSYSFWGGNYGYTF,16,TRBV6-5,-,TRBJ1-2
CASSFEEAATEAFF,14,TRBV5-1,-,TRBJ1-1
CAIRNRDGNTGELFF,15,TRBV10-3,-,TRBJ2-2
CASSQQGAEREKLFF,15,TRBV7-2,TRBD1,TRBJ1-4
CATRRETGGYTF,12,TRBV27,-,TRBJ1-2
CASSAKPDSLGEQFF,15,TRBV6-4,-,TRBJ2-1
CASSLRQGASGYTF,14,TRBV27,TRBD1,TRBJ1-2
CASSLWRGDEQFF,13,TRBV7-2,-,TRBJ2-1
CASSAGALGYNEQFF,15,TRBV5-6,-,TRBJ2-1
CASSSLPGQGPYEQYF,16,TRBV7-2,TRBD1,TRBJ2-7
CASSFTGYQPQHF,13,TRBV27,-,TRBJ1-5
CASSATLGYEQYF,13,TRBV27,-,TRBJ2-7
CASTPQLAGANEQFF,15,TRBV6-1,TRBD2,TRBJ2-1
CASLPWHRGQGGYTF,15,TRBV28,TRBD1,TRBJ1-2
CASSSGQGGTYEQYF,15,TRBV28,TRBD1,TRBJ2-7
CASSLGQGYGYTF,13,TRBV7-9,TRBD1,TRBJ1-2
CASSFSGGPFRGDTGELFF,19,TRBV5-1,-,TRBJ2-2
CASSGLPDEAFF,12,TRBV5-4,-,TRBJ1-1
CAWSVGDRSEKLFF,14,TRBV30,TRBD1,TRBJ1-4
CASINGRAGLSEAFF,15,TRBV6-5,-,TRBJ1-1
CASSWRTYEQYF,12,TRBV3-1/TRBV3-2,-,TRBJ2-7
CASSSRDTYQPQHF,14,TRBV19,-,TRBJ1-5
CASSTVYEQYF,11,TRBV19,-,TRBJ2-7
CASSIWTDSYEQYF,14,TRBV5-1,-,TRBJ2-7
CASSTPDGTKIPSGYNEQFF,20,TRBV28,TRBD2,TRBJ2-1
CSVRDSYEQYF,11,TRBV29-1,TRBD1,TRBJ2-7
CASSDRDRGPYEQYF,15,TRBV12-1,-,TRBJ2-7
CASSLSRGTGTDTQYF,16,TRBV27,-,TRBJ2-3
CASSSTGTGNHEQYF,15,TRBV7-6,TRBD1,TRBJ2-7
CASSPGTGASYGYTF,15,TRBV5-6,TRBD1,TRBJ1-2
CASSSSRGRSNQPQHF,16,TRBV7-8,-,TRBJ1-5
CASLSDGLYNEQFF,14,TRBV2,-,TRBJ2-1
CASSYGGVYNEQFF,14,TRBV6-5,-,TRBJ2-1
CASSLGGSYGYTF,13,TRBV7-9,-,TRBJ1-2
CASSLSMTPGGAFF,14,TRBV28,-,TRBJ1-1
CASSFGLGSGNTIYF,15,TRBV28,-,TRBJ1-3
CASRTEVRVYGYTF,14,TRBV11-3,-,TRBJ1-2